The 28 T cell receptor beta chains in this list originate from one sample, sequenced in a study of early T cells in non-severe SARS-CoV-2 infection. TCRdb used MiXCR to reprocess the 5' RACE reads, holding one entry per CDR3 protein. The table lists some 36,000 distinct CDR3 sequences, 5.5% to 8% of them singletons. The specimen comprised whole blood, sampled at baseline. Receptor source: an adult who was a healthcare worker with PCR-confirmed SARS-CoV-2 infection or an uninfected control (not recorded which).

This clonotype showed up many times. The chain uses TRBV12-3 or TRBV12-4 and TRBJ2-7, with D perhaps TRBD1 or TRBD2 (5 bases each). Trimming took 6 bases from V and 0 from J, leaving 12 bases between them. The CDR3 consists of 14 residues. CDR3 DNA: TGTGCCAGCAGCCCCGGGACGGTCTCCTACGAGCAGTACTTC. This translates into CASSPGTVSYEQYF.

This clonotype was seen a few times. This chain connects TRBV30 to TRBJ1-1; D not certain. Per the germline V gene, CDR1 is GTSNPN and CDR2 is SVGIG (reference sequence). Trimming cost V 4 bases and J 3 bases, with 3 bases left between them. The CDR3 has 10 residues. As DNA, the CDR3 is TGTGCCTGGAAAGACACTGAAGCTTTCTTT. It codes for CAWKDTEAFF.

This clonotype turned up a few times. The germline gene is not matched at one end of the junction; a read error may be the cause. J is TRBJ1-2 and V is TRBV20-1, with no clear D. The CDR3 has 12 amino acids. CDR1 and CDR2 (germline): DFQATT, SNEGSKA (reference sequence). The CDR3 nucleotides are TGCAGTGCGAGAGACCAGAACTATGGCTACACCTTC. This codes for CSARDQNYGYTF.

This clonotype appeared a single time. This chain uses TRBV28 with TRBJ2-7; TRBD2 matches 7 bases. The CDR3 loop spans 13 amino acids. Looked up from germline, CDR1 is MDHEN and CDR2 is SYDVKM. V was pared by 8 bases and J by 0 bases, with 4 bases of the junction left unmatched. CDR3 amino acids: CASLGLHSYEQYF. The CDR3 region has the DNA TGTGCCAGCCTGGGACTACACTCCTACGAGCAGTACTTC.

The V gene is TRBV18, the J gene TRBJ2-7; D is uncertain. V was clipped by 3 bases and J by 7 bases, with 19 bases between them. Germline V gene sequence: CDR1 KGHSH, CDR2 LQKENI. CDR3 length: 15 amino acids. The CDR3 bases are TGTGCCAGCTCACCGATGGGAACCTCCGAATATGAGCAGTACTTC. Protein product: CASSPMGTSEYEQYF.

This clonotype showed up many times. This chain links TRBV11-2 with TRBJ2-2; D is perhaps TRBD1 (6 bases). Trimming took 1 base from V and 7 from J, leaving 10 bases between them. CDR3 length: 14 residues. Germline-derived CDR1 and CDR2 are SGHAT and FQNNGV. CDR3 nucleotide sequence: TGTGCCAGCAGCTTAGCAGGGGAAAACGGGGAGCTGTTTTTT. It codes for CASSLAGENGELFF.

This clonotype was observed a handful of times. V and J are TRBV11-2 and TRBJ2-3; D call uncertain. Trimming shortened V by 2 bases and J by 2 bases, and 11 bases separated the two germline ends. Germline assignment: CDR1 SGHAT and CDR2 FQNNGV. This CDR3 has 15 residues. In nucleotides, the CDR3 is TGTGCCAGCAGCTTAAACCCGCCCCCCACAGATACGCAGTATTTT. The encoded protein is CASSLNPPPTDTQYF.

This clonotype showed up just a few times. The genes are TRBV20-1 and TRBJ2-7; 8 nucleotides align to TRBD2. V shed 6 bases and J 3 bases; nucleotides not matched to a gene: 7. Germline-derived CDR1 and CDR2 are DFQATT and SNEGSKA (reference sequence). The CDR3 runs 13 residues. In DNA form, the CDR3 reads TGCAGTGCGCCTAAGGGACTAGACTACGAGCAGTACTTC. The encoded protein is CSAPKGLDYEQYF.

This clonotype was observed many times. This rearrangement joins TRBV10-3 to TRBJ2-7, with 10 bases aligning to TRBD2. The germline V gene has CDR1 ENHRY and CDR2 SYGVKD. The CDR3 spans 19 residues. The V and J ends lost 0 bases and 4 bases, in that order; junction bases with no gene match: 15. The CDR3, as DNA: TGTGCCATCAGTGAGTCGATAGGGCTAGCGGGAGCAAGACAGTACGAGCAGTACTTC. Translation gives CAISESIGLAGARQYEQYF.

This chain joins TRBV6-5 and TRBJ2-3; unclear D gene. This CDR3 spans 15 amino acids. Trimming took off 4 bases at V and 0 bases at J, with 11 bases between the two ends. CDR1 is MNHEY and CDR2 is SVGAGI in the germline V gene. For the CDR3, the DNA is TGTGCCAGCAGTTTAAGGGCAGCTAGCACAGATACGCAGTATTTT. It is translated as CASSLRAASTDTQYF.

This clonotype has a handful of counts. The chain couples TRBV12-3 or TRBV12-4 to TRBJ1-2; D unresolved. This CDR3 is built from 14 residues. The ends were cut back, 5 bases at V and 8 bases at J, with 18 bases in the middle. The CDR3, as DNA: TGTGCCAGCAGTCCCCAGTCGGCCCGGGTGGGCTACACCTTC. This gives the protein CASSPQSARVGYTF.

The rearrangement joins TRBV4-1 to TRBJ2-3; a possible D gene is TRBD1 (5 bases). The CDR3 totals 17 residues. Trimming took off 4 bases at V and 1 base at J, with 18 bases between the two ends. Germline values: CDR1 MGHRA, CDR2 YSYEKL. CDR3 sequence (DNA): TGCGCCAGCAGCCCCCAAGGCAAGGGGCTTGGCACAGATACGCAGTATTTT. Protein: CASSPQGKGLGTDTQYF.

This clonotype was found many times. The chain recombines TRBV6-1 with TRBJ1-1, with 7 bases that match TRBD1. The CDR3 contains 17 residues. Per germline, CDR1 MNHNS and CDR2 SASEGT. V lost 5 bases to trimming and J lost 0 bases; unmatched junction nucleotides: 12. The CDR3 is CASSNRDRENVNTEAFF. The CDR3 nucleotides are TGTGCCAGCAGTAACCGGGACAGAGAGAATGTGAACACTGAAGCTTTCTTT.

This clonotype was observed a handful of times. The chain carries TRBV7-2 and TRBJ2-3, with 15 bases aligning to TRBD2. The CDR3 spans 16 residues. Per the germline V gene, CDR1 is SGHTA and CDR2 is FQGNSA. Losses at the gene ends were 5 bases for V and 4 bases for J; bases not matched to a gene: 4. CDR3 nucleotides: TGTGCCAGCAGCGGACTAGCGGGAGGGGTAGCAGATACGCAGTATTTT. It specifies CASSGLAGGVADTQYF.

In this sample, this clonotype turned up many times. This rearrangement joins TRBV5-1 to TRBJ2-3; D may be TRBD1 (6 bases). CDR3 length: 14 residues. Looked up from germline, CDR1 is SGHRS and CDR2 is YFSETQ. V was clipped by 0 bases and J by 5 bases, with 10 bases between them. DNA of the CDR3: TGCGCCAGCAGCTTGGACAGGGCGAGAGATACGCAGTATTTT. Translating it yields CASSLDRARDTQYF.

The CDR3 DNA is TGCGCCAGCAGTGAGTCGACAACGAGAACGGGCTACACCTTC. Translating it yields CASSESTTRTGYTF. The J gene is TRBJ1-2, the V gene TRBV10-2; D is undetermined. CDR1 is WSHSY, CDR2 SAAADI, per germline. Trimming pared 0 bases from V and 8 bases from J, leaving 13 bases between. The CDR3 covers 14 residues.

Concerning this clonotype: A much larger clone lies one base from this, so it may be a read error. The rearrangement links TRBV19 to TRBJ2-1, with TRBD2 matching 11 bases. The V gene end was trimmed by 7 bases and the J gene end by 9 bases; junction bases not matched to a gene: 11. The CDR3 length is 15 residues. Per germline, CDR1 LNHDA and CDR2 SQIVND (reference sequence). The CDR3 nucleotides are TGTGCCAGTACGCCGGGACTAGCGGAGGGGACTGAGCAGTTCTTC. Amino acid sequence: CASTPGLAEGTEQFF.

This clonotype was counted between two and nine times. The genes are TRBV6-5 and TRBJ1-2; 8 nucleotides line up with TRBD1. Germline loops: CDR1 MNHEY, CDR2 SVGAGI. The CDR3 spans 15 residues. V shed 6 bases and J 5 bases; nucleotides not matched to a gene: 11. The CDR3: CASRRTGPHSYGYTF. Here the CDR3 DNA reads TGTGCCAGCAGAAGGACAGGGCCGCACTCATATGGCTACACCTTC.

The table lists this clonotype with a few counts. This chain uses TRBV3-1 with TRBJ2-7; D ambiguous. CDR1 and CDR2 from the germline V gene are LGHDT and YNNKEL (reference sequence). V was shortened by 5 bases and J by 0 bases, with 5 bases between the two germline ends. This CDR3 has 12 amino acids. CDR3 loop: CASSEASYEQYF. The CDR3 nucleotides read TGTGCCAGCAGCGAGGCCTCCTACGAGCAGTACTTC.

At least ten counts were recorded for this clonotype. V gene TRBV4-3 combines with J gene TRBJ1-6; 7 nucleotides line up with TRBD1. The CDR3 length is 17 residues. J was trimmed by 7 bases and V by 1 base; bases with no gene match: 10. Germline lookup yields CDR1 LGHNA and CDR2 YSLEER. CDR3 region: CASSQVVTGRVNSPLHF. In nucleotides, the CDR3 is TGCGCCAGCAGCCAAGTCGTGACAGGGAGGGTGAATTCACCCCTCCACTTT.

The chain recombines TRBV20-1 with TRBJ1-3, with D possibly matching TRBD1 (6 bases). Germline V gene sequence: CDR1 DFQATT, CDR2 SNEGSKA (reference sequence). Trimming left V 5 bases short and J 0 bases short, with 17 bases between. The CDR3 spans 16 residues. CDR3 region: CSAGSSTGISGNTIYF. CDR3 in DNA: TGCAGTGCTGGGAGTTCTACAGGGATCTCTGGAAACACCATATATTTT.

The chain is built from TRBV24-1 and TRBJ1-1; 9 nucleotides align to TRBD1. The germline gives CDR1 KGHDR, CDR2 SFDVKD. CDR3 length equals 15 residues. V lost 7 bases to trimming and J lost 3 bases; unmatched junction nucleotides: 8. The CDR3 region is CATRHSRDRDTEAFF. The CDR3 bases are TGTGCCACCAGACATTCCCGGGACAGGGACACTGAAGCTTTCTTT.

This clonotype was detected only a few times. The rearrangement joins TRBV12-3 or TRBV12-4 to TRBJ2-5; TRBD2 matches at 10 bases. This CDR3 contains 15 residues. Trimming cost V 0 bases and J 4 bases; bases outside gene matches: 2. As DNA, the CDR3 is TGTGCCAGCAGTTTAGCGGGACTAGCGTCAGAGACCCAGTACTTC. The encoded protein is CASSLAGLASETQYF.

This clonotype appeared many times. The chain recombines TRBV20-1 with TRBJ1-5, with a possible D match to TRBD1 (6 bases). The CDR3 runs 16 residues. The V and J ends lost 0 bases and 6 bases respectively, with 18 bases between them. Germline V CDR1 and CDR2: DFQATT, SNEGSKA (reference sequence). DNA of the CDR3: TGCAGTGCTAGAGACCAAACGACAGGCAAGGGTCAGCCCCAGCATTTT. Protein sequence: CSARDQTTGKGQPQHF.

The sample holds many counts of this clonotype. V gene TRBV20-1 combines with J gene TRBJ2-3; D is possibly TRBD1 (6 bases). With 4 bases removed from V and 7 bases from J, the gap between germline ends came to 9 bases. The CDR3 sequence is 11 residues long. Germline assignment: CDR1 DFQATT and CDR2 SNEGSKA (reference sequence). The CDR3 reads CSAKQGHTQYF. The CDR3 DNA sequence: TGCAGTGCTAAACAGGGACATACGCAGTATTTT.

This clonotype was found many times. The rearrangement uses TRBV7-8 and TRBJ1-1; the D gene is possibly TRBD1 (5 bases). The germline CDR1 and CDR2 sequences are SGHVS and FQNEAQ. The ends were cut back, 1 base at V and 9 bases at J, with 21 bases in the middle. The CDR3 totals 16 residues. This CDR3 is CASSLEPVPLSGQAFF. DNA of the CDR3: TGTGCCAGCAGCTTAGAGCCAGTGCCCCTCTCGGGGCAAGCTTTCTTT.

This clonotype was counted between two and nine times. CDR3 in DNA: TGTGCCACCAGTGATGGGCGGAGTAGCAATCAGCCCCAGCATTTT. Translation gives CATSDGRSSNQPQHF. The chain has TRBV24-1 and TRBJ1-5, with D unclear. V was clipped by 3 bases and J by 0 bases, with 8 bases between them. The germline gives CDR1 KGHDR, CDR2 SFDVKD. This CDR3 region has 15 residues.

This rearrangement joins TRBV6-6 to TRBJ1-3; 8 bases map to TRBD1. V was clipped by 4 bases and J by 2 bases; unmatched bases: 7. This CDR3 region has 16 residues. Germline CDR1 reads MNHNY; CDR2 reads SVGAGI (reference sequence). CDR3 sequence reads: CASSSSQGAAGNTIYF. The DNA of the CDR3 is TGTGCCAGCAGTTCCTCGCAGGGGGCAGCTGGAAACACCATATATTTT.